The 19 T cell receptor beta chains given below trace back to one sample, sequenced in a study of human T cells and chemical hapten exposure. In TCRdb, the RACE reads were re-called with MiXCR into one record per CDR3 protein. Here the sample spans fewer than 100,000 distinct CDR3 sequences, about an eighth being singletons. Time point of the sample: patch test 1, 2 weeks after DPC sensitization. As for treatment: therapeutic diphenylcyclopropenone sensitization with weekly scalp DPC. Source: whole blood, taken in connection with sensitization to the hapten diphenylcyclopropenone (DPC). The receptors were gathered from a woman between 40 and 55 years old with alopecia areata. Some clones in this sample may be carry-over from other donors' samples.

CDR3 amino acids: CASQNRDRAYEQYF. The CDR3 coding sequence is TGTGCCAGTCAGAACCGGGACCGCGCCTACGAGCAGTACTTC. The V call is TRBV6-2 or TRBV6-3, the J call TRBJ2-7; either TRBD1 or TRBD2 may fit D (5 bases each). Germline lookup yields CDR1 MNHEY and CDR2 SVGEGT. The CDR3 runs to 14 residues. V gave up 9 bases and J gave up 2 bases, with 17 bases separating them.

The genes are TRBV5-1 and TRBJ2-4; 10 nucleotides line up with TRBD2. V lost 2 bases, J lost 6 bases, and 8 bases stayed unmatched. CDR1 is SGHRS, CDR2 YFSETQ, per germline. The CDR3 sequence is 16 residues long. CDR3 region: CASSFGIAGGGNIQYF. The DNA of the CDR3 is TGCGCCAGCAGCTTTGGGATAGCGGGAGGAGGAAACATTCAGTACTTC.

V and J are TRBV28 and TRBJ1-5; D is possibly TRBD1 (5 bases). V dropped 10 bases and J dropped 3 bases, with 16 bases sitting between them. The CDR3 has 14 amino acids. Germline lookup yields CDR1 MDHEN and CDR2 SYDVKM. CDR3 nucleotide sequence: TGTGCCACCCTGGCGGGGGGTTCCAATCAGCCCCAGCATTTT. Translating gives CATLAGGSNQPQHF.

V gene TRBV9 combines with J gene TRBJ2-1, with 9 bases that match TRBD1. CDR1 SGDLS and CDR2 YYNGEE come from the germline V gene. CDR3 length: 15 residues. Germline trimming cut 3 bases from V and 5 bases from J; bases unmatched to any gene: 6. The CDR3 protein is CASSGTGGAHNEQFF. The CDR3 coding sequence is TGTGCCAGCAGCGGTACAGGGGGCGCCCACAATGAGCAGTTCTTC.

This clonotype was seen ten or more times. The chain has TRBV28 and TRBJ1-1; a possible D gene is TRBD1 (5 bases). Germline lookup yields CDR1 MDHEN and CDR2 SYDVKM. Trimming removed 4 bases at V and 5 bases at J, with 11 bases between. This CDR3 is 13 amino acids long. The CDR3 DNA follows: TGTGCCAGCAGTTACAGGCGAGGGACTGAAGCTTTCTTT. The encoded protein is CASSYRRGTEAFF.

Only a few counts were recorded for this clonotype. The CDR3 DNA sequence: TGTGCCAGCAGCTTTCCGGGACTCTCCTACAATGAGCAGTTCTTC. The encoded protein is CASSFPGLSYNEQFF. This chain uses TRBV7-9 with TRBJ2-1; maybe TRBD2 (6 bases). Trimming shortened V by 3 bases and J by 0 bases, and 9 bases separated the two germline ends. This CDR3 contains 15 residues. Germline loops: CDR1 SEHNR, CDR2 FQNEAQ (reference sequence).

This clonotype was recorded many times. Here the CDR3 DNA reads TGTGCCAGCAGCTTGGGACACCGAACTAACTATGGCTACACCTTC. Translation gives CASSLGHRTNYGYTF. The chain carries TRBV7-9 and TRBJ1-2; D possibly corresponds to TRBD1 (6 bases). Germline CDR1 is SEHNR and CDR2 is FQNEAQ (reference sequence). CDR3 size: 15 residues. Trimming removed 3 bases from V and 0 bases from J, with 11 bases in between.

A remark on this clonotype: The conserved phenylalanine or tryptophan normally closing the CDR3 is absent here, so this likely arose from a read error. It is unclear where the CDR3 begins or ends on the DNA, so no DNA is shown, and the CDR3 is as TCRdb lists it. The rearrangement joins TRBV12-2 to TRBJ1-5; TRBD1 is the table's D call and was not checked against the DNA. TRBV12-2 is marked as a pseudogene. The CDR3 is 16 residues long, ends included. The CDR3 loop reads CASRCRDRGEDQPQHS.

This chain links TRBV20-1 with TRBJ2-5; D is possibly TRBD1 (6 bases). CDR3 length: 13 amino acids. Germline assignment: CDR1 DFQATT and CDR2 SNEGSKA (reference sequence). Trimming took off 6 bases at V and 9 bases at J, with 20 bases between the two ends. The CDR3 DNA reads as TGCAGTGCAAACCGGGACAATAAATGGTCCCAGTACTTC. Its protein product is CSANRDNKWSQYF.

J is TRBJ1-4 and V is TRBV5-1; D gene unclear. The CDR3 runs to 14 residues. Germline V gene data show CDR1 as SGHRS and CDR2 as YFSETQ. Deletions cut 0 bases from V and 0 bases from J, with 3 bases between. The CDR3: CASSLGPTNEKLFF. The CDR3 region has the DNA TGCGCCAGCAGCTTGGGCCCAACTAATGAAAAACTGTTTTTT.

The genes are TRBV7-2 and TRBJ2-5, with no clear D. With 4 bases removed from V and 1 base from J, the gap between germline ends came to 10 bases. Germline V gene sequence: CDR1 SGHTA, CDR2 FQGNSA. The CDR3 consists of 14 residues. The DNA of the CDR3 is TGTGCCAGCAGCTCCCAGCGATTCCAAGAGACCCAGTACTTC. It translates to CASSSQRFQETQYF.

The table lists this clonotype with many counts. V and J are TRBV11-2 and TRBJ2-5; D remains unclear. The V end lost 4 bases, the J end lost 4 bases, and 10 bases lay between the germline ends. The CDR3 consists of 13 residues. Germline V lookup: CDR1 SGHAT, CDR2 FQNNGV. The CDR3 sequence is CASSSRLLETQYF. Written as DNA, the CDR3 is TGTGCCAGCAGCTCCAGGTTACTAGAGACCCAGTACTTC.

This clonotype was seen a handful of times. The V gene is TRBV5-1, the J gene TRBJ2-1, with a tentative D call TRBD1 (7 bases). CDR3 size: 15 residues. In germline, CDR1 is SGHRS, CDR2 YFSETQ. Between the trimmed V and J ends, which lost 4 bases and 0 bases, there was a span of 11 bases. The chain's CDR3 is CASSGGGSSYNEQFF. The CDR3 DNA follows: TGCGCCAGCAGCGGAGGGGGCAGCTCCTACAATGAGCAGTTCTTC.

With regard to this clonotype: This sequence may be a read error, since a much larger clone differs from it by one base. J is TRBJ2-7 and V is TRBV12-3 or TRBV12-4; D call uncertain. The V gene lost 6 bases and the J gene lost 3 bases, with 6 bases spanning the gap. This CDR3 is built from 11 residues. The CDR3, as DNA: TGTGCCAGCAGACAGCACTACGAGCAGTACTTC. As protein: CASRQHYEQYF.

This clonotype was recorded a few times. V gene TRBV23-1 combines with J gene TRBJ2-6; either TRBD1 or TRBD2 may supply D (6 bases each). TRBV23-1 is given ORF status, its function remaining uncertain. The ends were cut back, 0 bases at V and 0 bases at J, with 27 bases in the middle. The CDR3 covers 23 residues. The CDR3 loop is CASSQSKKNPTGGDTSGANVLTF. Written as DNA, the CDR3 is TGCGCCAGCAGTCAATCAAAAAAAAATCCGACAGGCGGGGACACCTCTGGGGCCAACGTCCTGACTTTC.

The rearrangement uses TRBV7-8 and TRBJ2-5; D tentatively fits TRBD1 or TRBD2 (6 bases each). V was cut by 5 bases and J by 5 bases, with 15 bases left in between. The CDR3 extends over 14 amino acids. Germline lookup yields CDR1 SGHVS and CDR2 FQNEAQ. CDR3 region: CASSLRGGSETQYF. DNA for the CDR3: TGTGCCAGCAGCCTGAGAGGGGGGAGTGAGACCCAGTACTTC.

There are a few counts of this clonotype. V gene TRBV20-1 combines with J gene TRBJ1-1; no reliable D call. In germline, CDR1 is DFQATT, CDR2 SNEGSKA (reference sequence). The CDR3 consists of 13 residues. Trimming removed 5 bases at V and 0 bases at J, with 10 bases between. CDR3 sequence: CSADDGMNTEAFF. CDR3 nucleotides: TGCAGTGCTGACGACGGAATGAACACTGAAGCTTTCTTT.

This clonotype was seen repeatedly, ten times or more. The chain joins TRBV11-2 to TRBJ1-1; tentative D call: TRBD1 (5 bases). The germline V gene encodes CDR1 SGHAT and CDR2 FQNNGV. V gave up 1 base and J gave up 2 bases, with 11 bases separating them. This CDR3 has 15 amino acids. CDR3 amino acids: CASSLVGGRNTEAFF. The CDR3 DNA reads TGTGCCAGCAGCTTAGTCGGGGGACGTAACACTGAAGCTTTCTTT. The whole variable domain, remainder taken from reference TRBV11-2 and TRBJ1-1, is EAGVAQSPRYKIIEKRQSVAFWCNPISGHATLYWYQQILGQGPKLLIQFQNNGVVDDSQLPKDRFSAERLKGVDSTLKIQPAKLEDSAVYLCASSLVGGRNTEAFFGQGTRLTVV.

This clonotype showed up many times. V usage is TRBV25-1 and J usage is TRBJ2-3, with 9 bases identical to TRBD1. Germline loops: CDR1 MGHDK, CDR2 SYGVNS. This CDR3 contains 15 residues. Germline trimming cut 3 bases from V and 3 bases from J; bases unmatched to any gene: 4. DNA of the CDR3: TGTGCCAGCAGTGATCCGGGGACAGGGACAGATACGCAGTATTTT. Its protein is CASSDPGTGTDTQYF.